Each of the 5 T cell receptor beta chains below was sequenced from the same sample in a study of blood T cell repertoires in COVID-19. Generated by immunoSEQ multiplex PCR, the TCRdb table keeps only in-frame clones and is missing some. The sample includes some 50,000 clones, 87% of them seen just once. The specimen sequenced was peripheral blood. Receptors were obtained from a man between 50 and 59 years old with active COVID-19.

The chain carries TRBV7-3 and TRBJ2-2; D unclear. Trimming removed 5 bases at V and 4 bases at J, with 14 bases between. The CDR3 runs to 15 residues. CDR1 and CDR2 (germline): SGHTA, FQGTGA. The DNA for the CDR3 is TGTGCCAGCAGCCTCCAGGCCTCCTCCACCGGGGAGCTGTTTTTT. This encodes CASSLQASSTGELFF.

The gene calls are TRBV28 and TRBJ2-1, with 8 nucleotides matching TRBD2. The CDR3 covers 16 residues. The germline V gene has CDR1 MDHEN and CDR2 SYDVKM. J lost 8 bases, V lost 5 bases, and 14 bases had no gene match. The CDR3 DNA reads TGTGCCAGCAGTGCCCTGGGGAGCGGGAGATTACATGAGCAGTTCTTC. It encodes CASSALGSGRLHEQFF.

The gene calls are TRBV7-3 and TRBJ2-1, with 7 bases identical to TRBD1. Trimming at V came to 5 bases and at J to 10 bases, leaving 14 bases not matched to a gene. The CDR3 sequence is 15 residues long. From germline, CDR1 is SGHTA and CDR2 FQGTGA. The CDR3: CASSNRGAVNEEQFF. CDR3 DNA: TGTGCCAGCAGCAACAGGGGCGCGGTCAATGAGGAGCAGTTCTTC.

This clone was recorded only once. CDR3 amino acids: CASSQRAPGHRSNIGEKLFF. DNA of the CDR3: TGTGCCAGCAGCCAAAGAGCCCCGGGACACAGGTCTAACATTGGTGAAAAACTGTTTTTT. This sequence joins TRBV4-2 and TRBJ1-4, with D maybe TRBD1 (6 bases). CDR1 LGHNA and CDR2 YNFKEQ come from the germline V gene. The CDR3 is 20 amino acids. V was pared by 2 bases and J by 7 bases, with 29 bases between.

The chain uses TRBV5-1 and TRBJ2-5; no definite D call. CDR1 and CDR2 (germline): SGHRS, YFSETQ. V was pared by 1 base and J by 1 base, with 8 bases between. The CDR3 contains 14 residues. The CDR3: CASSLTGPQETQYF. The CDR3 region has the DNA TGCGCCAGCAGCTTGACGGGTCCCCAAGAGACCCAGTACTTC.